The 14 T cell receptor beta chains below were found in one sample sequenced in a study of tissue T cells after allogeneic stem cell transplantation. Here immunoSEQ multiplex PCR was the method, and the copy in TCRdb shows in-frame clones only, minus some. The sample records some 22,000 clones, 55% to 75% being singletons. The specimen sequenced was spleen. These TCRs come from a female BALB/c mouse in good health. Strain MHC haplotype: H2-d.

As to this clone: These gene names are mouse names. The read ends 1 residue before the CDR3 terminus; that terminus is restored from the germline J gene. The V gene is TRBV29, the J gene TRBJ2-3; D perhaps matches TRBD1 (6 bases). Germline values: CDR1 MSHET, CDR2 SYDVDS. The CDR3 runs to 15 residues. V was pared by 3 bases and J by 0 bases, with 10 bases between. The CDR3 reads CASSLGTFSAETLYF. The part of the CDR3 DNA that was read is TGTGCTAGCAGTTTGGGGACATTTAGTGCAGAAACGCTGTAT.

Regarding this clone: Gene names refer to mouse genes. The sequenced fragment ends 1 residue before the CDR3 boundary, so the rest is inferred from the germline J gene. The chain recombines TRBV5 with TRBJ2-1; 10 nucleotides match TRBD2. The junction had 0 bases not matched to a gene; V was cut back by 1 base and J by 0 bases. This CDR3 spans 16 amino acids. Germline-derived CDR1 and CDR2 are LGHNA and YNLKQL (reference sequence). CDR3 residues: CASSQGTGGNYAEQFF. The sequenced CDR3 bases are TGTGCCAGCAGCCAAGGGACTGGGGGTAACTATGCTGAGCAGTTC.

Comments on this clone: Each gene name is a mouse one. Read coverage stops 1 residue before the CDR3 terminus; the germline J gene supplies the remainder. The rearrangement uses TRBV13-2 and TRBJ1-2, with 9 bases lining up with TRBD1. V lost 5 bases, J lost 3 bases, and 5 bases stayed unmatched. CDR3 length equals 14 residues. Germline CDR1 reads NNHNN; CDR2 reads SYGAGS (reference sequence). This CDR3 is CASGEQGAYSDYTF. The part of the CDR3 DNA that was read is TGTGCCAGCGGGGAACAGGGGGCTTACTCCGACTACACC.

About this clone itself: Genes here carry mouse names. The DNA ends 1 residue before the CDR3 does, and the rest of the CDR3 is filled in from the germline J gene. The genes are TRBV2 and TRBJ1-4; possibly TRBD1 for D (6 bases). The CDR3 loop spans 15 amino acids. V gave up 0 bases and J gave up 5 bases, with 10 bases separating them. Germline V gene sequence: CDR1 LGHNA, CDR2 YSYQKL. CDR3 bases read: TGTGCCAGCAGCCAAGACCACAGGGAGAACGAAAGATTATTT. Its translation is CASSQDHRENERLF. The whole CDR3 protein reads CASSQDHRENERLFF.

Points on this clone: The listed genes are named as in mouse. The CDR3 is cut off 1 residue early in the read; its end comes from the germline J gene. The chain couples TRBV13-2 to TRBJ2-2, with TRBD2 identical over 8 bases. V gave up 0 bases and J gave up 7 bases; unmatched junction bases: 5. The CDR3 has 15 amino acids. Germline V gives CDR1 NNHNN, CDR2 SYGAGS (reference sequence). CDR3 sequence: CASGDAWGGFGQLYF. The CDR3 DNA, read in part, is TGTGCCAGCGGTGATGCTTGGGGGGGATTCGGGCAGCTCTAC.

A word on this clone: Gene names are the mouse ones. The missing CDR3 end, 1 residue past where the read stops, is filled in from the germline J gene. The chain couples TRBV19 to TRBJ2-5; no clear D gene. Trimming shortened V by 4 bases and J by 3 bases, and 9 bases separated the two germline ends. The CDR3 length is 13 residues. Germline CDR1 FNHDT, CDR2 SITEND (reference sequence). CDR3 DNA (partial): TGTGCCAGCAGTGGGGAGGGACAAGACACCCAGTAC. Translated: CASSGEGQDTQY. The CDR3 in its entirety is CASSGEGQDTQYF.

This clone was seen a few times. These gene names are mouse names. CDR3 loop: CASSQDDTVSNERLFF. The sequenced part of the CDR3 DNA is TGTGCCAGCAGCCAAGACGACACAGTTTCCAACGAAAGATTATTT. The rearrangement joins TRBV2 to TRBJ1-4; no clear D. The sequence runs out 1 residue before the end of the CDR3; the remainder is reconstructed from the germline J gene. The germline V gene encodes CDR1 LGHNA and CDR2 YSYQKL. The CDR3 is 16 residues long. V lost 0 bases, J lost 0 bases, and 8 bases lay in between.

About this clone itself: These gene names are mouse names. The observed sequence ends 1 residue before the CDR3 terminus, with the missing tail filled in from the germline J gene. This chain connects TRBV5 to TRBJ1-2; no clear D gene. CDR3 length: 13 residues. The V gene's germline CDR1 is LGHNA and CDR2 YNLKQL (reference sequence). With 3 bases removed from V and 2 bases from J, the gap between germline ends came to 7 bases. Incomplete CDR3 DNA: TGTGCCAGCAGCCAGACCTCGAACTCCGACTACACC. It encodes CASSQTSNSDYT. The full-length CDR3 reads as CASSQTSNSDYTF.

About this clone: Gene labels here are mouse ones. The missing CDR3 end, 1 residue past where the read stops, is filled in from the germline J gene. The chain joins TRBV31 to TRBJ1-6; 12 nucleotides match TRBD1. TRBJ1-6 is an ORF; its function is uncertain. This CDR3 is 16 amino acids long. The V segment lost 1 base and the J segment 6 bases; nucleotides outside the gene matches: 4. Germline assignment: CDR1 GKSSPN and CDR2 SITVG. The DNA read from the CDR3 is TGTGCCTGGAGTCGGGGGACAGGGGGCGGTAATTCGCCCCTCTAC. Translated: CAWSRGTGGGNSPLY. The CDR3 in full is CAWSRGTGGGNSPLYF.

This clone was counted between two and nine times. Gene names follow the mouse nomenclature. The CDR3 end falls 1 residue outside the read, so it is completed with the germline J gene. This chain joins TRBV19 and TRBJ1-5; a weak D match, TRBD1 (6 bases). The CDR3 has 13 residues. Germline assignment: CDR1 FNHDT and CDR2 SITEND (reference sequence). The V end was cut by 5 bases, the J end by 3 bases, with 9 bases between. CDR3 in amino acids: CASSRDTNQAPLF. The CDR3 bases that were read are TGTGCCAGCAGCCGGGACACCAACCAGGCTCCGCTT.

A word on this clone: Germline and genes: mouse. The CDR3 end falls 1 residue outside the read, so it is completed with the germline J gene. Within the sample, other DNA sequences also encode this same CDR3. V and J are TRBV20 and TRBJ2-7; TRBD2 agrees at 9 bases. This CDR3 is built from 12 residues. Germline loops: CDR1 GFQATS, CDR2 STVNSAI. V lost 3 bases to trimming and J lost 4 bases; unmatched junction nucleotides: 1. CDR3 DNA (partial): TGTGGTGCTAGCTGGGGGGGGTATGAACAGTAC. Translation gives CGASWGGYEQY. The complete CDR3 reads CGASWGGYEQYF.

On this clone itself: These gene names are mouse names. The missing CDR3 end, 1 residue past where the read stops, is filled in from the germline J gene. Other DNA sequences within the sample encode an identical CDR3. The chain recombines TRBV13-3 with TRBJ1-4; D ambiguous. V lost 5 bases, J lost 4 bases, and 3 bases lay in between. Germline-derived CDR1 and CDR2 are NNHDY and SYVADS. There are 11 residues in the CDR3. CDR3 residues: CASSDNERLFF. The sequenced part of the CDR3 DNA is TGTGCCAGCAGCGACAACGAAAGATTATTT.

Comments on this clone: The listed genes are named as in mouse. The CDR3 goes on 1 residue after the read ends, and that part is filled in from the germline J gene. This chain connects TRBV2 to TRBJ2-7, with 12 positions matching TRBD2. The CDR3 loop spans 15 amino acids. The junction had 2 bases not matched to a gene; V was cut back by 0 bases and J by 5 bases. Germline V gene sequence: CDR1 LGHNA, CDR2 YSYQKL. Partial CDR3 DNA: TGTGCCAGCAGCCAAGATCGGGACTGGGGGGATGAACAGTAC. Its translation: CASSQDRDWGDEQY. The full-length CDR3 reads as CASSQDRDWGDEQYF.

Note on this clone: The gene symbols are mouse symbols. Read sequence stops 1 residue before the CDR3 end, and the germline J gene provides the missing end. The V gene is TRBV5, the J gene TRBJ1-1, with D possibly being TRBD1 (6 bases). The V gene lost 0 bases and the J gene lost 3 bases, with 8 bases spanning the gap. The CDR3 is 14 amino acids. CDR1 and CDR2 (germline): LGHNA, YNLKQL (reference sequence). CDR3 DNA, as far as it was read: TGTGCCAGCAGCCAAGATAAGGGGGACACAGAAGTCTTC. It specifies CASSQDKGDTEVF. The CDR3 reads in full as CASSQDKGDTEVFF.